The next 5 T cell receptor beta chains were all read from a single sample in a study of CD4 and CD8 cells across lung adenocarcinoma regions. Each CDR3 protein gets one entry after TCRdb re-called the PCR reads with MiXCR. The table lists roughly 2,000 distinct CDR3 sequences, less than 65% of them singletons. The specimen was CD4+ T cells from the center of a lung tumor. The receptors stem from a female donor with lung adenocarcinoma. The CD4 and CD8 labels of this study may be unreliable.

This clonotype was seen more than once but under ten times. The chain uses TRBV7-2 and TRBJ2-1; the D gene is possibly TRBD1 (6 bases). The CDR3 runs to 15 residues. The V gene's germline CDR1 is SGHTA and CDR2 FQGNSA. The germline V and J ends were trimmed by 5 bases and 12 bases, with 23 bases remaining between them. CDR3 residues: CASSRDRYGAQGQFF. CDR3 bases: TGTGCCAGCAGCCGCGACAGGTACGGGGCACAGGGGCAGTTCTTC.

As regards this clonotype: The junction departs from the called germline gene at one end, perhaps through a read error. The CDR3 nucleotides are TGTGCGGGGAGCCGGCGCGGTGGCCAAGATACCCAGTACTTC. Its protein product is CAGSRRGGQDTQYF. The chain joins TRBV10-3 to TRBJ2-3; D is possibly TRBD2 (5 bases). The assigned J gene may be wrong: the sequence end matches TRBJ2-5 better. CDR3 length: 14 residues. Germline-derived CDR1 and CDR2 are ENHRY and SYGVKD.

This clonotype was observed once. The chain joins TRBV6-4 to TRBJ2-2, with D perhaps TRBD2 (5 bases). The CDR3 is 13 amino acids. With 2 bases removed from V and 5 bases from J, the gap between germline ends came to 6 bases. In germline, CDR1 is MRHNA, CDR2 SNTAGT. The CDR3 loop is CASSDRETGELFF. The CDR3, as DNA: TGTGCCAGCAGTGACAGGGAGACCGGGGAGCTGTTTTTT.

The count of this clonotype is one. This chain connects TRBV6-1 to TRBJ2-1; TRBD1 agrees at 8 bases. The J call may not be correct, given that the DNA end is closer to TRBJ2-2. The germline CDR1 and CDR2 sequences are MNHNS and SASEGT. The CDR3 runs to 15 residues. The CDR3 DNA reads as TGTGCCAGCAGTGAAGCCTGGCAGGGGGCCGATGAGCTGTTTTTT. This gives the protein CASSEAWQGADELFF.

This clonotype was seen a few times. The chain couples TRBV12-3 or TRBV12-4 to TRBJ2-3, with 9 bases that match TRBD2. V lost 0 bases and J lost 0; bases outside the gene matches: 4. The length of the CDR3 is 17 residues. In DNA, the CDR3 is TGTGCCAGCAGTTTAGCGCTAGCGGGACTGAGCACAGATACGCAGTATTTT. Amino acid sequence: CASSLALAGLSTDTQYF.